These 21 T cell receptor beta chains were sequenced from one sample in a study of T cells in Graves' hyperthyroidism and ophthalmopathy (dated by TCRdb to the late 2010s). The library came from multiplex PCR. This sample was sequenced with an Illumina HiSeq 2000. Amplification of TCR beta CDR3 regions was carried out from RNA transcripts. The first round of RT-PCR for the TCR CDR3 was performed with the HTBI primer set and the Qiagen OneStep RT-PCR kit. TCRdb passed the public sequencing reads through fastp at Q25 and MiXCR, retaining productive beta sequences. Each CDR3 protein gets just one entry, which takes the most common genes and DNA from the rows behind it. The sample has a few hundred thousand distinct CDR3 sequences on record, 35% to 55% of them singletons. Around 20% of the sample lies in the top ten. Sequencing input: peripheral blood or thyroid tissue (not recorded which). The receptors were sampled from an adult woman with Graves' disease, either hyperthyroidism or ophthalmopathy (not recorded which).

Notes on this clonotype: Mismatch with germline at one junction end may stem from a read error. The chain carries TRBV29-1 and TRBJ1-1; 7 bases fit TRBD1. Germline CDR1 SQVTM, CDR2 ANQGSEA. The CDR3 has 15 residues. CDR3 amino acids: CSVEGTGTDPTEAFF. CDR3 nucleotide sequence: TGCAGCGTCGAAGGGACCGGGACAGACCCAACTGAAGCTTTCTTT.

CDR3 residues: CSIGQGNVQETQYF. The CDR3 coding sequence is TGCAGCATCGGACAGGGCAATGTTCAAGAGACCCAGTACTTC. The chain uses TRBV29-1 and TRBJ2-5; TRBD1 matches 8 bases. CDR1 SQVTM and CDR2 ANQGSEA come from the germline V gene. This CDR3 has 14 amino acids. V lost 8 bases, J lost 2 bases, and 10 bases stayed unmatched.

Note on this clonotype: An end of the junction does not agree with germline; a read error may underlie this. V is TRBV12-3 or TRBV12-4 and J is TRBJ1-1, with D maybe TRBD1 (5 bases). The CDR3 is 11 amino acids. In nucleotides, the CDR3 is TGTGCCAGCAGTTGGGGCACTGAAGCTATCTTT. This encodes CASSWGTEAIF.

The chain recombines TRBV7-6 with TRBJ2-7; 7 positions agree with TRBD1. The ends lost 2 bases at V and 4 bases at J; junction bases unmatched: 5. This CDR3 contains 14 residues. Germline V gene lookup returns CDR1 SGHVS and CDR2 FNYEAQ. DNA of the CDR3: TGTGCCAGCAGCTTAAAGCAGGGGGAGTACGAGCAGTACTTC. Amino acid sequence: CASSLKQGEYEQYF.

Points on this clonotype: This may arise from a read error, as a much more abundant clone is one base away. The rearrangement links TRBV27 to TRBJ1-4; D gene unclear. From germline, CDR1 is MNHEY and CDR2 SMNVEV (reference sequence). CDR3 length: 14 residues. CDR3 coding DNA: TGTGCCGGCAGTTTGAGGGAGTACTCCGAAAAACTGTTTTTT. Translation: CAGSLREYSEKLFF.

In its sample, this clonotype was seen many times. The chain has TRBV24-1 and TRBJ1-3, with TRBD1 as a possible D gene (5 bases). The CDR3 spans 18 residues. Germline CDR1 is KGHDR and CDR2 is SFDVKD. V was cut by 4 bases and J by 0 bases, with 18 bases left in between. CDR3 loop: CATSDSTARGTSGNTIYF. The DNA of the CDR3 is TGTGCCACCAGTGACTCGACAGCCCGCGGGACCTCTGGAAACACCATATATTTT.

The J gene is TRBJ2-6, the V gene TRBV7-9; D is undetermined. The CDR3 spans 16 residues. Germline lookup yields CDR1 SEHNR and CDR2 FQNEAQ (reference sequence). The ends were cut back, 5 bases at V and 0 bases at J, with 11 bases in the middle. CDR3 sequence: CASSPHKDSGANVLTF. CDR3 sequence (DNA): TGTGCCAGCAGCCCCCACAAAGACTCTGGGGCCAACGTCCTGACTTTC. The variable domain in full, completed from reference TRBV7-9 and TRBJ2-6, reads DTGVSQNPRHKITKRGQNVTFRCDPISEHNRLYWYRQTLGQGPEFLTYFQNEAQLEKSRLLSDRFSAERPKGSFSTLEIQRTEQGDSAMYLCASSPHKDSGANVLTFGAGSRLTVL.

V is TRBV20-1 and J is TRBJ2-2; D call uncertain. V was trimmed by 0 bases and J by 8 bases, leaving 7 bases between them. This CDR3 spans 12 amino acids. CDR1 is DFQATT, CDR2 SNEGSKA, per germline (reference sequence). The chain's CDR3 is CSARDMGGELFF. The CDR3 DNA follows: TGCAGTGCTAGAGACATGGGGGGGGAGCTGTTTTTT.

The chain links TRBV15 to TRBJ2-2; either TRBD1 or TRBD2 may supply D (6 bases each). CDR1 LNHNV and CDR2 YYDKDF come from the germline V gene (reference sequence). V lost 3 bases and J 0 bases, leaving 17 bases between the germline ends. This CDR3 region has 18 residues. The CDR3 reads CATSSVRLGGTNTGELFF. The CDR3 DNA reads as TGTGCCACCAGCAGCGTTCGTTTAGGGGGGACGAACACCGGGGAGCTGTTTTTT.

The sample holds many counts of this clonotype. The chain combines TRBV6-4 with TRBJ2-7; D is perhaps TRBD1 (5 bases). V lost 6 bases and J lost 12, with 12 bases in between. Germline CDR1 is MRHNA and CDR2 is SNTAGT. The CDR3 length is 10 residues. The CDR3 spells CASSDSRRYF. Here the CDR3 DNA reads TGTGCCAGCAGCGACAGTCGACGGTACTTC.

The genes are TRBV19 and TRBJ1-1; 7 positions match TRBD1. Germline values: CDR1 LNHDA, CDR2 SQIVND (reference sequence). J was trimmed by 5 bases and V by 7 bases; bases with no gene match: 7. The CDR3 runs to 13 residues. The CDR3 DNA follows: TGTGCCAGTACCATCGGGGACAGAACTGAAGCTTTCTTT. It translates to CASTIGDRTEAFF.

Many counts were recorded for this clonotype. For the CDR3, the DNA is TGCAGTGCTAGGCCGGGACAGCCTAATCAGCCCCAGCATTTT. Translated: CSARPGQPNQPQHF. The chain is built from TRBV20-1 and TRBJ1-5, with TRBD1 matching 7 bases. The CDR3 is 14 residues long. The junction had 6 bases not matched to a gene; V was cut back by 3 bases and J by 4 bases. Germline values: CDR1 DFQATT, CDR2 SNEGSKA (reference sequence).

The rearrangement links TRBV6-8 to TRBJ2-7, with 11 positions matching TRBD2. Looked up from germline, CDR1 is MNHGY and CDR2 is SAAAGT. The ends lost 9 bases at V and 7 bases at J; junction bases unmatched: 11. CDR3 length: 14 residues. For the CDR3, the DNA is TGTGCCAGACTAGCGGGAGTTCCCTTGGGTGAGCAGTACTTC. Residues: CARLAGVPLGEQYF.

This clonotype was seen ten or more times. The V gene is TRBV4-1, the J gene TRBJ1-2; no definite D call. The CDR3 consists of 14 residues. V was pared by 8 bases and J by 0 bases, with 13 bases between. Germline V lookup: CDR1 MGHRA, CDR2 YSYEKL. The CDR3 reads CASQDGLANYGYTF. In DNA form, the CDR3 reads TGCGCCAGCCAAGACGGATTAGCTAACTATGGCTACACCTTC.

The CDR3 protein is CASSVGTVHGAFF. In nucleotides, the CDR3 is TGTGCCAGCAGCGTAGGGACCGTACATGGAGCTTTCTTT. The chain recombines TRBV9 with TRBJ1-1; D call uncertain. CDR3 length equals 13 residues. Germline V CDR1 and CDR2: SGDLS, YYNGEE. Trimming stripped 0 bases from V and 10 bases from J, with 13 bases between.

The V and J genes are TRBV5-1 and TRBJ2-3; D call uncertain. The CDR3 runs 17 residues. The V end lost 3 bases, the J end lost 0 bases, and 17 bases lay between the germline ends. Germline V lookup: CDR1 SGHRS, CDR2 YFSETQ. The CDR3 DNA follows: TGCGCCAGCAGCTCCCCCTTGACGACAACTAGCACAGATACGCAGTATTTT. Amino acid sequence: CASSSPLTTTSTDTQYF.

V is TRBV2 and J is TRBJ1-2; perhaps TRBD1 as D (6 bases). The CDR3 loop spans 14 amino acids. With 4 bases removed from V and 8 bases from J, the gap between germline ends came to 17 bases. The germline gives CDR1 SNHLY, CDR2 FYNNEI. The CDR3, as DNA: TGTGCCAGCAGTGGAGGCAGGGGTGGTATGGGCTACACCTTC. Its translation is CASSGGRGGMGYTF.

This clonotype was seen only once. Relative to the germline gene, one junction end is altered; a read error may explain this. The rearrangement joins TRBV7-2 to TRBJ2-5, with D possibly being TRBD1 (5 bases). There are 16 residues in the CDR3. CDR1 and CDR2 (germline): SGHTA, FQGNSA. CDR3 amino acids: CASSLASGMGQEAQYF. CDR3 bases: TGTGCCAGCAGCTTAGCTTCAGGGATGGGGCAAGAGGCCCAGTACTTC.

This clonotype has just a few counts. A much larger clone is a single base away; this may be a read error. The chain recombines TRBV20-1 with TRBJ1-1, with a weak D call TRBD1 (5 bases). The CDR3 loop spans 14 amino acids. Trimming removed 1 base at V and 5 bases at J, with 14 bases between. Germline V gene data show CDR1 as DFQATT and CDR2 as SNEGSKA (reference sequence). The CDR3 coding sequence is TGCAGTGCTAGAGCCGACGGGGGTCATACTGAAGCTTTCTTT. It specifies CSARADGGHTEAFF.

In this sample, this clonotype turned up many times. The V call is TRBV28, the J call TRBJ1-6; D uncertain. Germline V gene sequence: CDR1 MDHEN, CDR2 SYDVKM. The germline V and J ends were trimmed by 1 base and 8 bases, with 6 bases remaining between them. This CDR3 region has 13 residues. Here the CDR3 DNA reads TGTGCCAGCAGTTTATTGAGGTATTCACCCCTCCACTTT. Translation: CASSLLRYSPLHF.

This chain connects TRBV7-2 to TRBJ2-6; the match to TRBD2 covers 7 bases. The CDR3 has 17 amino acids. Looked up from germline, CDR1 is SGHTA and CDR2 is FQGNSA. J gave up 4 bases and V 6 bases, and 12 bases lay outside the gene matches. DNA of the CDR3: TGTGCCAGCAGACACTTGGGAGGGGCGCGGGGGGCCAACGTCCTGACTTTC. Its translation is CASRHLGGARGANVLTF.